This T cell receptor (beta chain) originates from a study of cytomegalovirus exposure and HLA in healthy donors. Overall study context: In a later analysis, the roughly 120 validation repertoires were reported to have used the same platform as the 666 first-cohort repertoires.

Repertoires were generated with immunoSEQ multiplex PCR, while TCRdb's copy carries only in-frame clones and drops some. The sample lists approximately 270,000 clones; about 86% were seen once. Study-level findings and limits: Many donors shared some public TCRs, even though most TCR sequences were rare.

Remarks on this clone: Antigen unknown.

Unmatched junction bases numbered 7, after V lost 0 bases and J lost 4 bases. The CDR3 is 16 residues long. Germline CDR1 SGHDN, CDR2 FVKESK. Sequencing used PBMCs. The receptor's source is a woman aged 18-29 years in good health and CMV-seronegative. V is TRBV14 and J is TRBJ2-7; 9 bases fit TRBD2. CDR3 nucleotide sequence: TGTGCCAGCAGCCAAGATCGGCGGGAGGGCGTGTACGAGCAGTACTTC. This encodes CASSQDRREGVYEQYF.